The sequence of this T cell receptor beta chain was determined in a study of identical twins' blood T cells. This CDR3 has 16 residues. V lost 7 bases to trimming and J lost 6 bases, with 22 bases between them. The donors were healthy female monozygous twins, three pairs in total. From the 5' RACE reads, TCRdb called clonotypes with MiXCR, one entry per CDR3 protein. The sample records 350,000 to 450,000 distinct CDR3 sequences, about 28% being singletons. This clonotype was counted between two and nine times. The TCR originated in a woman aged 18-55 years in good health. This sequence joins TRBV12-3 or TRBV12-4 and TRBJ2-1, with D possibly being TRBD1 (5 bases). Sequencing was performed on PBMCs. In nucleotides, the CDR3 is TGTGCCAGCATCCAACTCCGGAGCCGACAGCTCAATGAGCAGTTCTTC. Its protein product is CASIQLRSRQLNEQFF.